A selection of T cell receptor beta chains follows, all from one sample in a study of cytotoxic CD8 clonotypes in ibrutinib-treated CLL. The assay was immunoSEQ multiplex PCR, and TCRdb's table has in-frame clones only and misses some. The sample lists tens of thousands of clones, 54% occurring once. The starting material was PBMCs, obtained at disease progression, from a patient treated with ibrutinib. The receptor source for this set is a human donor with chronic lymphocytic leukemia. Both conserved end residues are part of each CDR3. A D gene is named only where the DNA matches it firmly. Clone size, where shown, is once, few, many, or a class for clones that have expanded.

TRBJ2-7,-,TRBV10-2,TRBD2,CASSDPRGGRANEQYF,TGCGCCAGCAGTGACCCACGGGGGGGGAGGGCAAACGAGCAGTACTTC
TRBJ2-1,-,TRBV5-6,-,CASRGLQAIYNEQFF,TGTGCCAGCAGGGGGCTACAGGCGATTTACAATGAGCAGTTCTTC
TRBJ1-3,-,TRBV5-1,-,CASSWGGSSGNTIYF,TGCGCCAGCAGCTGGGGAGGTAGCTCTGGAAACACCATATATTTT
TRBJ1-1,few,TRBV9,TRBD1,CASSVQGAGEAFF,TGTGCCAGCAGCGTACAGGGGGCGGGTGAAGCTTTCTTT
TRBJ2-3,-,TRBV28,-,CASSFLGQLSSTDTQYF,TGTGCCAGCAGTTTCCTAGGACAGCTATCTAGCACAGATACGCAGTATTTT
TRBJ2-7,-,TRBV9,-,CASSVGAGLSYEQYF,TGTGCCAGCAGCGTAGGGGCGGGGCTATCCTACGAGCAGTACTTC
TRBJ1-2,-,TRBV30,-,CAWSGAGRDYGYTF,TGTGCCTGGAGTGGGGCAGGGAGGGACTATGGCTACACCTTC
TRBJ1-1,once,TRBV19,-,CASSSTGSTEAFF,TGTGCCAGTAGCAGTACAGGGAGCACTGAAGCTTTCTTT
TRBJ2-1,-,TRBV4-2,-,CASSPNRLNYNEQFF,TGTGCCAGCAGCCCGAATCGACTGAACTACAATGAGCAGTTCTTC
TRBJ2-7,-,TRBV2,-,CAGSVTQYEQYF,TGTGCCGGCAGTGTGACCCAATACGAGCAGTACTTC
TRBJ1-5,few,TRBV30,-,CAWSARVEQPQHF,TGTGCCTGGAGTGCCAGGGTAGAGCAGCCCCAGCATTTT
TRBJ2-1,-,TRBV4-1,TRBD2,CASSQAASGTHNEQFF,TGCGCCAGCAGCCAAGCGGCTAGCGGGACCCACAATGAGCAGTTCTTC
TRBJ1-1,-,TRBV5-6,-,CASSFSMKQEAFF,TGTGCCAGCAGCTTCTCGATGAAGCAGGAAGCTTTCTTT
TRBJ2-5,-,TRBV29-1,TRBD2,CSVEYLLAEAGQETQYF,TGCAGCGTTGAATATCTTCTAGCGGAGGCAGGGCAAGAGACCCAGTACTTC
TRBJ1-5,-,TRBV19,TRBD1,CASSIGTVNQPQHF,TGTGCCAGTAGTATCGGGACAGTCAATCAGCCCCAGCATTTT
TRBJ1-4,few,TRBV12-1,-,CASSPILDRGLFGCDEKLFF,TGTGCCAGCAGCCCGATTCTCGACAGGGGGCTGTTTGGTTGTGATGAAAAACTGTTTTTT
TRBJ1-5,many,TRBV28,-,CASVQYGQPQHF,TGTGCCAGTGTCCAGTATGGCCAGCCCCAGCATTTT
TRBJ1-5,-,TRBV4-1,-,CASSQDTADLGNQPQHF,TGCGCCAGCAGCCAAGATACGGCAGACCTTGGCAATCAGCCCCAGCATTTT
TRBJ1-2,-,TRBV27,-,CASSLAGANYGYTF,TGTGCCAGCAGTTTGGCAGGCGCTAACTATGGCTACACCTTC
TRBJ2-1,once,TRBV13,-,CASSPGQKNNEQFF,TGTGCCAGCAGTCCCGGACAGAAAAACAATGAGCAGTTCTTC
TRBJ2-5,-,TRBV14,-,CASSPGQSGTQYF,TGTGCCAGCAGCCCGGGCCAGTCTGGGACCCAGTACTTC
TRBJ2-5,-,TRBV5-6,TRBD2,CASSSPGGLSETQYF,TGTGCCAGCAGCTCCCCGGGGGGGTTGTCAGAGACCCAGTACTTC
TRBJ1-2,few,TRBV2,TRBD1,CASMENGQANYGYTF,TGTGCCAGCATGGAGAACGGACAGGCCAACTATGGCTACACCTTC
TRBJ2-2,-,TRBV10-3,TRBD2,CATERDRAGELFF,TGTGCCACCGAGCGGGATAGGGCCGGGGAGCTGTTTTTT
TRBJ1-2,few,TRBV5-1,-,CASSLGRAQGYGYTF,TGCGCCAGCAGCTTGGGGAGGGCACAGGGCTACGGCTACACCTTC
TRBJ2-1,-,TRBV5-1,-,CASSPDVNEQFF,TGCGCCAGCAGCCCGGATGTTAATGAGCAGTTCTTC
TRBJ1-6,few,TRBV7-2,TRBD1,CASSPDRSSPLHF,TGTGCCAGCAGCCCGGACAGGTCTTCACCCCTCCACTTT
TRBJ2-3,-,TRBV7-9,-,CASSLWGLGDTDTQYF,TGTGCCAGCAGCTTATGGGGCCTGGGGGACACAGATACGCAGTATTTT
TRBJ2-2,-,TRBV30,-,CAWSPRQGGDTGELFF,TGTGCCTGGAGTCCGAGACAGGGAGGCGACACCGGGGAGCTGTTTTTT
TRBJ1-1,-,TRBV19,TRBD1,CASRDRGGGTEAFF,TGTGCCAGTAGAGACAGGGGAGGAGGGACTGAAGCTTTCTTT
TRBJ2-1,-,TRBV28,-,CASSKSGVGYNEQFF,TGTGCCAGCAGTAAGAGCGGAGTGGGGTACAATGAGCAGTTCTTC
TRBJ1-2,-,TRBV7-9,-,CASSPSEGNYGYTF,TGTGCCAGCAGCCCTAGTGAGGGCAACTATGGCTACACCTTC
TRBJ2-7,-,TRBV14,-,CASSQSYEQYF,TGTGCCAGCAGCCAGAGCTACGAGCAGTACTTC
TRBJ2-3,-,TRBV28,TRBD2,CASSPAGTSGTDTQYF,TGTGCCAGCAGTCCCGCCGGGACTAGCGGCACAGATACGCAGTATTTT
TRBJ1-5,-,TRBV10-3,-,CAISEGRQGRSNQPQHF,TGTGCCATCAGTGAGGGTCGGCAGGGCCGGAGCAATCAGCCCCAGCATTTT
TRBJ1-1,-,TRBV6-5,-,CASSTMEGGTEAFF,TGTGCCAGCAGTACGATGGAGGGGGGCACTGAAGCTTTCTTT
TRBJ2-3,-,TRBV21-1,-,CASSPQGLAPGVTQYF,TGTGCCAGCAGCCCCCAGGGCCTAGCCCCTGGGGTGACGCAGTATTTT
TRBJ2-7,-,TRBV6-5,TRBD2,CASSYSTSGTYEQYF,TGTGCCAGCAGTTACTCGACTAGCGGAACCTACGAGCAGTACTTC
TRBJ1-2,few,TRBV7-6,-,CASSLIPHGLRVGYGYTF,TGTGCCAGCAGCTTAATCCCCCATGGACTCAGGGTAGGCTATGGCTACACCTTC
TRBJ2-7,-,TRBV5-6,-,CASSLPTRLDRGWEQYF,TGTGCCAGCAGCTTGCCCACCAGACTAGACCGGGGGTGGGAGCAGTACTTC
TRBJ2-6,-,TRBV9,-,CASSVGNSGANVLTF,TGTGCCAGCAGCGTAGGTAACTCTGGGGCCAACGTCCTGACTTTC
TRBJ1-3,few,TRBV7-8,-,CASSLVGSGNTIYF,TGTGCCAGCAGCTTAGTGGGCTCTGGAAACACCATATATTTT
TRBJ1-1,-,TRBV6-6,-,CASSPTPGTLEAFF,TGTGCCAGCAGTCCGACACCTGGGACCCTAGAAGCTTTCTTT
TRBJ2-3,few,TRBV5-1,TRBD1,CASSSRQGGTDTQYF,TGCGCCAGCAGCTCTAGACAGGGCGGCACAGATACGCAGTATTTT
TRBJ1-2,few,TRBV27,TRBD1,CASSIQGAGGYTF,TGTGCCAGCAGTATTCAGGGGGCGGGGGGCTACACCTTC
TRBJ1-2,-,TRBV25-1,-,CASSEYFYGYTF,TGTGCCAGCAGTGAATATTTTTACGGCTACACCTTC
TRBJ1-6,-,TRBV5-1,TRBD1,CASSGTGTDNSPLHF,TGCGCCAGCAGCGGGACCGGGACAGATAATTCACCCCTCCACTTT
TRBJ1-1,-,TRBV5-1,-,CASGSMDNTEAFF,TGCGCCAGCGGCTCAATGGATAACACTGAAGCTTTCTTT
TRBJ2-7,few,TRBV6-5,TRBD1,CASIYRGEQYF,TGTGCCAGCATCTACAGGGGGGAGCAGTACTTC
TRBJ1-4,-,TRBV5-8,TRBD1,CASSPGQRINEKLFF,TGTGCCAGCAGCCCGGGACAGCGGATTAATGAAAAACTGTTTTTT
TRBJ2-1,few,TRBV10-3,TRBD2,CAISDLRTSGGYEQFF,TGTGCCATCAGTGACCTACGGACTAGCGGGGGATATGAGCAGTTCTTC
TRBJ1-1,few,TRBV9,-,CASSVEDILNTEAFF,TGTGCCAGCAGCGTAGAGGACATCCTGAACACTGAAGCTTTCTTT
TRBJ2-1,once,TRBV4-1,-,CASSQDSSNEQFF,TGCGCCAGCAGCCAAGATTCCAGCAATGAGCAGTTCTTC
TRBJ2-5,-,TRBV27,TRBD1,CASSLSGTAQETQYF,TGTGCCAGCAGTTTATCCGGGACAGCCCAAGAGACCCAGTACTTC
TRBJ2-7,-,TRBV18,-,CASSNYLGYEQYF,TGTGCCAGCTCAAATTACTTGGGCTACGAGCAGTACTTC